This TCR beta chain was captured by sequencing in a study of T cell clones after liver transplantation. As for the study in general: Liver transplant recipients had immunosuppression withdrawal attempted within 2 years. TCRbeta sequencing after a pre-transplant mixed lymphocyte reaction identified graft-donor-reactive clones, later tracked in post-transplant blood. Samples came pre-transplant, pre-randomization before withdrawal, and post-randomization after withdrawal ended.

CD3+CD4+ and CD3+CD8+ cells were FACS-sorted from thawed unstimulated PBMCs. Germline CDR1 reads SGHDT; CDR2 reads YYEEEE. Trimming left V 5 bases short and J 5 bases short, with 14 bases between. The CDR3 has 14 residues. Here immunoSEQ multiplex PCR was the method, and the copy in TCRdb shows in-frame clones only, minus some. The table records 50,000 to 70,000 clones, 70% of them present only once. The sequencing used CD4+ T cells from blood, collected at the roughly 15-month timepoint. V and J are TRBV5-6 and TRBJ2-1, with D unresolved. The sequence was obtained from a human patient who received a liver transplant. Some T cells may have come from the graft donor. Here the CDR3 reads CASRTGPVNNEQFF. CDR3 DNA: TGTGCCAGCAGAACCGGGCCAGTCAACAATGAGCAGTTCTTC.